This entry describes one TCR beta chain. This CDR3 has 12 residues. Unmatched junction bases numbered 5, after V lost 7 bases and J lost 3 bases. Germline assignment: CDR1 SQVTM and CDR2 ANQGSEA. The sample is drawn from a study of blood T cell repertoires in COVID-19. In the study overall: Samples of COVID-19 (acute and convalescent) were obtained from the United States, Italy and Spain.

Original handling: Amplification with reference gene primers provided the estimates of nucleated cell counts. The repertoire was sequenced with immunoSEQ multiplex PCR; TCRdb's copy has only in-frame clones and lacks some. V, J and clone size reflect that table, while D and trimming were determined from the DNA. The sample consists of around 450,000 clones, around 90% of them appearing once. Categorization into cohorts depended on clinical history that participants reported. This TCR derives from a woman in her late teens or twenties with acute COVID-19. Sequenced input: PBMCs or T cells enriched from blood (not recorded which). The gene calls are TRBV29-1 and TRBJ2-7, with 8 bases identical to TRBD2. The CDR3 nucleotides are TGCAGCGCCGGGACTAGGGACTACGAGCAGTACTTC. It is translated as CSAGTRDYEQYF.